This TCR beta chain derives from a study of blood T cell repertoires in COVID-19. About the research overall: Acute and convalescent COVID-19 samples came from the United States, Italy and Spain.

Only one count was recorded for this clone. The identical CDR3 is also encoded by other nucleotide sequences in the sample. In the study's own analysis: Reference gene primer amplification yielded estimated nucleated cell counts. Profiled with immunoSEQ multiplex PCR; TCRdb holds only in-frame clones, not every one. V and J calls and clone size come straight from that table; D and trimming were deduced from the DNA. In the table there are about 210,000 clones, roughly 86% of which are singletons. Input material: peripheral blood. This receptor was taken from a woman aged 45-65 years with active or convalescent COVID-19.

In DNA form, the CDR3 reads TGTGCCAGCTCACCACTAGCGGGAGACACCGGGGAGCTGTTTTTT. Translation: CASSPLAGDTGELFF. The chain recombines TRBV18 with TRBJ2-2; 9 positions match TRBD2. There are 15 residues in the CDR3. V lost 1 base, J lost 3 bases, and 0 bases stayed unmatched. Germline CDR1 reads KGHSH; CDR2 reads LQKENI.